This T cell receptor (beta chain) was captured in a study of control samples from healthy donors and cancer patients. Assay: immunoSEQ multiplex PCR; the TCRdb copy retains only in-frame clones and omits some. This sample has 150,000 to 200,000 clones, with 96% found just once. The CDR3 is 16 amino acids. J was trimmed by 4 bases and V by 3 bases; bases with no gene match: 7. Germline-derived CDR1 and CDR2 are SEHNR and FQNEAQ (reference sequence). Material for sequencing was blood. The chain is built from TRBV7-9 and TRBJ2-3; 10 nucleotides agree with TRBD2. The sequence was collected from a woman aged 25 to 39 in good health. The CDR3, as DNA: TGTGCCAGCAGCTTCCGAGCGGGGGGGCCCGCAGATACGCAGTATTTT. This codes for CASSFRAGGPADTQYF.